This T cell receptor beta chain was documented in a study of early T cells in non-severe SARS-CoV-2 infection. Whole-study context: Bulk RNA taken from unsorted whole blood was sequenced, leaving chains unpaired.

From the 5' RACE reads, TCRdb called clonotypes with MiXCR, one entry per CDR3 protein. The table lists tens of thousands of distinct CDR3 sequences, around 11% of them singletons. Looked up from germline, CDR1 is MNHNY and CDR2 is SVGAGI (reference sequence). J gave up 6 bases and V 4 bases, and 5 bases lay outside the gene matches. The length of the CDR3 is 14 residues. The V call is TRBV6-6, the J call TRBJ2-1; 8 nucleotides line up with TRBD1. Sequenced here: whole blood, sampled at baseline. This clonotype was sampled from an adult who was a healthcare worker with PCR-confirmed SARS-CoV-2 infection or an uninfected control (not recorded which). CDR3 protein: CASSFGTGGNEQFF. DNA of the CDR3: TGTGCCAGCAGTTTCGGAACAGGGGGCAATGAGCAGTTCTTC.